The present T cell receptor (beta chain) was sequenced within a study of CD8 T cells in ankylosing spondylitis. Via MiXCR, TCRdb re-called the 5' RACE reads, giving one row per CDR3 protein. The sample carries just under 95,000 distinct CDR3 sequences, roughly 8.8% recorded once. This clonotype has just one count. One end of the junction does not line up with germline, which may come from a read error. Germline loops: CDR1 SGHTA, CDR2 FQGNSA. The CDR3 has 15 residues. The TCR originated in a male donor with ankylosing spondylitis or in good health (not recorded which). The sample comprised blood, either unsorted or a sorted T cell fraction (not recorded which). The V call is TRBV7-2, the J call TRBJ1-1, with 8 bases lining up with TRBD1. DNA of the CDR3: TGTGTCAGCAGCTTAGTCGGGACAGGGAACACTGAAGCTTTCTTT. Amino acids: CVSSLVGTGNTEAFF.